The entry that follows covers one T cell receptor beta chain sequence. This clonotype was picked up many times. It lacks a known antigen. Nothing much larger sits one base from this clone, and base qualities are not available. The source of the sample is a study of Graves' ophthalmopathy and Graves' hyperthyroidism (dated by TCRdb to the late 2010s). For the study in its entirety: Hyperthyroidism was defined as stable when no progression to ophthalmopathy occurred within 18 months of follow-up. The study used TCR beta repertoire signatures to distinguish Graves' ophthalmopathy from Graves' hyperthyroidism and to predict progression to ophthalmopathy. In total, under 150 blood samples were TCR-sequenced: 40 to 45 ophthalmopathy, 80 or so hyperthyroidism and roughly 17 hyperthyroidism-to-ophthalmopathy patients. To explore V-J signatures that distinguish ophthalmopathy from hyperthyroidism, a discovery set of about a hundred patients was enrolled, made up of 40 to 45 with ophthalmopathy and 55 to 65 with stable hyperthyroidism. An independent validation cohort comprised fewer than 20 hyperthyroidism patients and over 15 patients who later progressed from hyperthyroidism to ophthalmopathy. In roughly six hyperthyroidism patients, the T-cell repertoires found in thyroid tissue were compared with those found in blood. After sampling, hyperthyroidism patients received methimazole starting at 30 mg daily, and ophthalmopathy patients received high-dose intravenous methylprednisolone. The investigation overall reported the following: Most expanded thyroid clonotypes with frequency above 0.001 were also detected in blood, suggesting blood repertoires may reflect the thyroid immune response. No statistical method was used to set the sample size in advance, and the investigators knew which group each participant was assigned to. In cross-validation, the 13-signature model distinguished ophthalmopathy from stable hyperthyroidism with around 90% sensitivity and approximately 81% specificity, while in the test set the corresponding values were about 79% and 69%. In validation, the model predicted ophthalmopathy progression with about 71% sensitivity and roughly 78% specificity; some twelve predicted patients were CT-confirmed with GO in a median of 6.5 months.

For repertoire sequencing, the TCR beta CDR3 regions were amplified from RNA transcripts. A first-round RT-PCR used HTBI primers with the Qiagen OneStep RT-PCR kit, followed by a second-round multiplex PCR, size selection and purification. Libraries were sequenced paired-end with 100 bp reads on an Illumina HiSeq2000. In the original analysis: SOAPnuke was used to process the reads, throwing out any read that had adapters, had uncalled bases, had a mean Phred below 15, or lacked an exact constant-primer or identifier match. COPE v1.2.5 was used to merge the high-quality paired reads. Each unique nucleotide sequence was treated as a clonotype, and MiTCR v1.1 was used to align the clonotypes to the IMGT TRB V, D and J references. The analysis was limited to V-J combinations with a frequency above 0.0001, which together covered approximately 99% of repertoires. For each V-J combination, a TCR clonal expansion and chaos score was defined as F50 clonal expansion divided by the chaos observed in the TCRdist matrix. Welch's t-statistics and random forest were used to reduce features to more than ten V-J combinations, which were fed into a naive Bayes classifier. The similarity between thyroid and blood repertoires was quantified using the Morisita-Horn index. The public reads were reprocessed in TCRdb via fastp at Q25 and MiXCR, keeping in-frame beta chains. Rows are combined by CDR3 protein, so each entry shows the most common genes and DNA. Here the V and J calls rest on TCRdb's processing, not on the authors' analysis. This sample has approximately 1.2 million distinct CDR3 sequences in its table, and around a third of those were observed once. Jointly, the top ten make up around 10% of the sample.

The CDR3 starts with the cysteine, ends with the phenylalanine, and has 15 residues. The sequence is cut down to CDR3 DNA, 45 bases in frame from base 1. The germline V gene gives CDR1 as SGHAT and CDR2 as FQNNGV. After removal of 3 bases from V and 4 bases from J, the junction retains 8 bases not matched to a gene. Hyperthyroidism patients were newly diagnosed, were aged 18 to 65 years, and had a disease duration under 2 months. Patients with other autoimmune diseases, uncontrolled infections, pregnancy or lactation were excluded. Clinical symptoms, serum thyroxine, TRAb, thyroid ultrasound and orbital computed tomography formed the basis of the diagnosis. Total RNA was extracted with Trizol reagent and quality-checked on an Agilent 2100 Bioanalyzer.

The chain couples TRBV11-2 to TRBJ2-7, with TRBD1 matching 8 junction bases. The source of this sequence is an adult man with Graves' hyperthyroidism. The sample was peripheral blood or thyroid tissue (not recorded which). The CDR3 protein is CASSFPFRGLYEQYF. The nucleotide sequence is given as TGTGCCAGCAGCTTCCCTTTCAGGGGGCTTTACGAGCAGTACTTC.